The present T cell receptor beta chain was sequenced within a study of spatial heterogeneity in lung cancer. Across the whole study: When follow-up PBMC samples existed, they were sequenced (at a median of about 24 months after resection).

The V gene's germline CDR1 is SGHAT and CDR2 FQNNGV. The V end lost 3 bases, the J end lost 4 bases, and 16 bases lay between the germline ends. The CDR3 totals 17 residues. Carried by each TCR cDNA molecule was a unique molecular identifier. TCRdb re-analysed the 5' RACE reads in MiXCR, keeping a single row per CDR3 protein. The data show about 52,000 distinct CDR3 sequences, less than 9% seen once. This clonotype has a count of ten or more. The time point denotes: blood at routine non-recurrence follow-up after resection. Unsorted whole RNA from tumor, nontumor lung or frozen PBMC underwent sequencing.

The chain employs TRBV11-2 and TRBJ2-6; D unclear. The receptor's source is a female donor with early-stage non-small cell lung cancer. The material was PBMCs, obtained at follow-up. This chain's CDR3 is CASSFGQFSSGANVLTF. The CDR3 bases are TGTGCCAGCAGCTTTGGGCAGTTTTCCTCCGGGGCCAACGTCCTGACTTTC. Full variable domain (rest looked up from reference TRBV11-2 and TRBJ2-6): EAGVAQSPRYKIIEKRQSVAFWCNPISGHATLYWYQQILGQGPKLLIQFQNNGVVDDSQLPKDRFSAERLKGVDSTLKIQPAKLEDSAVYLCASSFGQFSSGANVLTFGAGSRLTVL.